Each of the 15 T cell receptor beta chains below was sequenced from the same sample in a study of human T cells and chemical hapten exposure. Specified time point: patch test 1, 2 weeks after DPC sensitization. The treatment was: therapeutic diphenylcyclopropenone sensitization with weekly scalp DPC. MiXCR, applied by TCRdb to the RACE reads, yields one record per CDR3 protein. The sample contains approximately 80,000 distinct CDR3 sequences, under 9% of which appear only once. Sample: whole blood, taken in connection with sensitization to the hapten diphenylcyclopropenone (DPC). The source is a woman under 40 with alopecia areata. Some clones in this sample may be carry-over from other donors' samples.

At least ten counts were recorded for this clonotype. V and J are TRBV5-1 and TRBJ1-1; maybe TRBD1 (5 bases). Trimming cost V 3 bases and J 0 bases, with 12 bases left between them. The CDR3 loop spans 15 amino acids. Looked up from germline, CDR1 is SGHRS and CDR2 is YFSETQ. The CDR3 sequence is CASSWTGTVNTEAFF. CDR3 DNA sequence: TGCGCCAGCAGCTGGACCGGGACCGTGAACACTGAAGCTTTCTTT.

In nucleotides, the CDR3 is TGCGCCAGCAGCTTGGATAGCGGGGGGAGCGCAGATACGCAGTATTTT. Its translation: CASSLDSGGSADTQYF. V is TRBV5-1 and J is TRBJ2-3, with 10 positions matching TRBD2. The CDR3 is made up of 16 amino acids. V gave up 0 bases and J gave up 4 bases; unmatched junction bases: 5. From germline, CDR1 is SGHRS and CDR2 YFSETQ.

This clonotype was observed at least ten times. This chain joins TRBV6-6 and TRBJ2-1; no firm D call. Germline V gives CDR1 MNHNY, CDR2 SVGAGI (reference sequence). V lost 0 bases, J lost 2 bases, and 11 bases lay in between. This CDR3 comprises 16 residues. The CDR3 DNA reads as TGTGCCAGCAGTTACTCAGGCCACTACACCTACAATGAGCAGTTCTTC. Translating gives CASSYSGHYTYNEQFF.

This clonotype has more than one count but fewer than ten. V gene TRBV20-1 combines with J gene TRBJ1-1; 8 bases are shared with TRBD1. The length of the CDR3 is 15 residues. Germline CDR1 is DFQATT and CDR2 is SNEGSKA (reference sequence). The V segment lost 6 bases and the J segment 1 base; nucleotides outside the gene matches: 10. The CDR3 spells CSAPPGGRWNTEAFF. In nucleotides, the CDR3 is TGCAGTGCACCCCCAGGGGGCAGATGGAACACTGAAGCTTTCTTT.

This clonotype has ten or more counts. J is TRBJ2-4 and V is TRBV2; tentative D call: TRBD2 (6 bases). Germline V gene lookup returns CDR1 SNHLY and CDR2 FYNNEI. The CDR3 has 14 residues. With 6 bases removed from V and 0 bases from J, the gap between germline ends came to 9 bases. The CDR3, as DNA: TGTGCCAGCAGACTAGCCCGAGCCAAAAACATTCAGTACTTC. Amino acids: CASRLARAKNIQYF.

The chain joins TRBV5-6 to TRBJ1-1; a possible D gene is TRBD1 (5 bases). There are 15 residues in the CDR3. Trimming cost V 4 bases and J 1 base, with 14 bases left between them. CDR1 is SGHDT and CDR2 is YYEEEE in the germline V gene. The CDR3 loop is CASSLLTAQNTEAFF. DNA for the CDR3: TGTGCCAGCAGCCTATTGACAGCCCAGAACACTGAAGCTTTCTTT. The entire variable domain, with the rest obtained from reference TRBV5-6 and TRBJ1-1, is as follows: DAGVTQSPTHLIKTRGQQVTLRCSPKSGHDTVSWYQQALGQGPQFIFQYYEEEERQRGNFPDRFSGHQFPNYSSELNVNALLLGDSALYLCASSLLTAQNTEAFFGQGTRLTVV.

This clonotype was found a few times. The CDR3 region has the DNA TGTGCCAGCTTTCCGGGATCCTCCTACGAGCAGTACTTC. Translated, it gives CASFPGSSYEQYF. The rearrangement links TRBV21-1 to TRBJ2-7; the table's D call, TRBD1, has no DNA check behind it. TRBV21-1 is a pseudogene locus. The CDR3 is 13 residues long.

The chain couples TRBV24-1 to TRBJ2-3; 8 nucleotides match TRBD2. CDR1 and CDR2 (germline): KGHDR, SFDVKD. J was trimmed by 0 bases and V by 7 bases; bases with no gene match: 5. This CDR3 is 15 amino acids long. The CDR3: CATSPAGESTDTQYF. In DNA, the CDR3 is TGTGCCACCAGCCCAGCGGGGGAAAGCACAGATACGCAGTATTTT.

This clonotype was counted many times. The chain carries TRBV3-1 and TRBJ2-3; no firm D call. The CDR3 extends over 12 amino acids. CDR1 is LGHDT, CDR2 YNNKEL, per germline (reference sequence). The V end was cut by 4 bases, the J end by 6 bases, with 8 bases between. The CDR3 reads CASSPTGDTQYF. DNA of the CDR3: TGTGCCAGCAGCCCGACCGGGGATACGCAGTATTTT.

This clonotype appeared many times. The V and J genes are TRBV7-9 and TRBJ2-7; D may be TRBD1 or TRBD2 (5 bases each). This CDR3 is built from 14 residues. The V end was cut by 5 bases, the J end by 3 bases, with 14 bases between. Germline V gene lookup returns CDR1 SEHNR and CDR2 FQNEAQ (reference sequence). As DNA, the CDR3 is TGTGCCAGCAGCCTTCCGGGACCATACTACGAGCAGTACTTC. Protein sequence: CASSLPGPYYEQYF.

The chain employs TRBV5-1 and TRBJ2-7; perhaps D is TRBD1 or TRBD2 (5 bases each). CDR3 size: 16 residues. The V end lost 0 bases, the J end lost 0 bases, and 13 bases lay between the germline ends. In germline, CDR1 is SGHRS, CDR2 YFSETQ. CDR3 DNA sequence: TGCGCCAGCAGCTTGGGGGGCAGAGGGAACTCCTACGAGCAGTACTTC. It codes for CASSLGGRGNSYEQYF.

This clonotype has only a few counts. The gene calls are TRBV7-9 and TRBJ1-1; a weak D match, TRBD1 (5 bases). The CDR3 runs to 14 residues. Germline V lookup: CDR1 SEHNR, CDR2 FQNEAQ (reference sequence). Trimming stripped 4 bases from V and 6 bases from J, with 15 bases between. In DNA, the CDR3 is TGTGCCAGCAGCTCAACCAGGGAACCGCCTGAAGCTTTCTTT. It yields the protein CASSSTREPPEAFF.

In its sample, this clonotype was seen many times. The chain recombines TRBV7-9 with TRBJ2-1, with a tentative D call TRBD1 (6 bases). Trimming removed 5 bases at V and 7 bases at J, with 15 bases between. The germline CDR1 and CDR2 sequences are SEHNR and FQNEAQ (reference sequence). The CDR3 sequence is 14 residues long. The CDR3 here is CASSLQGSKNEQFF. CDR3 coding DNA: TGTGCCAGCAGCCTACAGGGTTCGAAAAATGAGCAGTTCTTC. The full variable domain, completed using reference TRBV7-9 and TRBJ2-1, is DTGVSQNPRHKITKRGQNVTFRCDPISEHNRLYWYRQTLGQGPEFLTYFQNEAQLEKSRLLSDRFSAERPKGSFSTLEIQRTEQGDSAMYLCASSLQGSKNEQFFGPGTRLTVL.

This clonotype was seen a handful of times. The genes are TRBV2 and TRBJ1-1; 7 nucleotides line up with TRBD1. Germline CDR1 is SNHLY and CDR2 is FYNNEI. CDR3 length: 14 amino acids. The V gene end was trimmed by 7 bases and the J gene end by 6 bases; junction bases not matched to a gene: 11. CDR3 residues: CASNTGTVFSEAFF. DNA for the CDR3: TGTGCCAGCAACACCGGGACAGTTTTTTCTGAAGCTTTCTTT.

A few counts support this clonotype. This sequence joins TRBV10-3 and TRBJ1-1; D not resolved. This CDR3 is built from 13 residues. V lost 6 bases and J lost 1, with 9 bases in between. Germline loops: CDR1 ENHRY, CDR2 SYGVKD. This CDR3 is CAIRATGNTEAFF. The CDR3 DNA follows: TGTGCCATCAGAGCGACTGGGAACACTGAAGCTTTCTTT.